A selection of T cell receptor beta chains follows, all from one sample in a study of T cell repertoires in cytomegalovirus infection. TCRdb processed the reads anew with MiXCR; each CDR3 protein has one entry. The table has around 290,000 distinct CDR3 sequences, about 25% seen once. Source material: PBMCs. The receptors come from a human donor in good health (CMV status not recorded). Some clones in this sample may be carry-over from other donors' samples. Each CDR3 is given with its conserved first and last residue. A D gene is named only where the DNA matches it firmly. Rows may omit the clone size; those that give it use once, few, many or a size class.

J | size | V | D | DNA | CDR3
TRBJ2-2 | - | TRBV28 | TRBD2 | TGTGCCAGCAGTTTCGGGGCGGGAGTAACCGGGGAGCTGTTTTTT | CASSFGAGVTGELFF
TRBJ1-2 | - | TRBV28 | - | TGTGCCAGCAGTTGGGGGATATATGATGGCTACACCTTC | CASSWGIYDGYTF
TRBJ2-7 | - | TRBV6-8 | TRBD1 | TGTGCCAGCAGTCGAAAACCGGGACAGGGGGCGGGCGAGCAGTACTTC | CASSRKPGQGAGEQYF
TRBJ2-3 | once | TRBV30 | - | TGTGCCCAGGGAGCGGGAGATACGCAGTATTTT | CAQGAGDTQYF
TRBJ2-3 | few | TRBV14 | - | TGTGCCAGCAGCCAAGGGTCGGGAGCGCTCACAGATACGCAGTATTTT | CASSQGSGALTDTQYF
TRBJ1-3 | - | TRBV5-1 | TRBD1 | TGCGCCAGCAGCGCGGGACAGGCCTCTGGAAACACCATATATTTT | CASSAGQASGNTIYF
TRBJ2-3 | - | TRBV6-1 | - | TGTGCCAGCAGTTCCGGACAGTACCAAGATACGCAGTATTTT | CASSSGQYQDTQYF
TRBJ1-4 | many | TRBV7-2 | - | TGTGCCAGCAGCCGGAACGAGGGGACGAATGAAAAACTGTTTTTT | CASSRNEGTNEKLFF
TRBJ2-7 | - | TRBV7-2 | - | TGTGCCAGCAGCTTAAACCCATCATGGGAGCAGTACTTC | CASSLNPSWEQYF
TRBJ1-1 | many | TRBV7-8 | - | TGTGCCAGCACCCTTTTCGGCAGTTCTCGTGAAGCTTTCTTT | CASTLFGSSREAFF
TRBJ1-1 | - | TRBV29-1 | - | TGCAGCGTTGCGTTGAACGCCGAAGCTTTCTTT | CSVALNAEAFF
TRBJ2-5 | many | TRBV7-2 | - | TGTGCCAGCAGCCAACGGCCTCCGGGGGCAGAGACCCAGTACTTC | CASSQRPPGAETQYF
TRBJ2-3 | few | TRBV28 | TRBD2 | TGTGCCACCGTTACTAGCGGGGATACGCAGTATTTT | CATVTSGDTQYF
TRBJ1-1 | few | TRBV29-1 | TRBD1 | TGCAGCGTTGAGGACAGGGGGTTGAACACTGAAGCTTTCTTT | CSVEDRGLNTEAFF
TRBJ2-4 | - | TRBV2 | - | TGTGCCAGCAGCCGTGGCAAAAACATTCAGTACTTC | CASSRGKNIQYF
TRBJ2-6 | few | TRBV24-1 | - | TGTGCCACCAGTGCAAAGGTTCCTGGGGCCAACGTCCTGACTTTC | CATSAKVPGANVLTF
TRBJ2-7 | few | TRBV6-5 | TRBD1 | TGTGCCAGCAGGCCTACAGGGGGAAATTACGAGCAGTACTTC | CASRPTGGNYEQYF
TRBJ1-5 | - | TRBV12-3/TRBV12-4 | - | TGTGCCAGCAGTTTGAATAGCAATCAGCCCCAGCATTTT | CASSLNSNQPQHF
TRBJ2-3 | few | TRBV7-8 | - | TGTGCCAGCAGCTTTGTTGTGGGCCGGGATGCTACGCAGTATTTT | CASSFVVGRDATQYF
TRBJ1-2 | - | TRBV28 | TRBD1 | TGTGCCAGCAGTTTACTACAGGGGTTGGTTAGCTATGGCTACACCTTC | CASSLLQGLVSYGYTF
TRBJ2-1 | - | TRBV14 | - | TGTGCCAGCAGCCAAGATCGGGACATATACAATGAGCAGTTCTTC | CASSQDRDIYNEQFF
TRBJ2-1 | - | TRBV20-1 | - | TGCAGTACACAATTTCCCGGGAACCCAAACAATGAGCAGTTCTTC | CSTQFPGNPNNEQFF
TRBJ2-7 | - | TRBV10-3 | TRBD1 | TGTGCCATCAGTGAGCAAGGGACAGGGGGCGAGGGGTACGAGCAGTACTTC | CAISEQGTGGEGYEQYF
TRBJ1-1 | few | TRBV10-2 | TRBD1 | TGCGCCAGCAGTGACAGGGGGATCACTGAAGCTTTCTTT | CASSDRGITEAFF
TRBJ1-5 | - | TRBV5-4 | - | TGTGCCAGCAGCTTGGGTGGCCAAGGCAATCAGCCCCAGCATTTT | CASSLGGQGNQPQHF
TRBJ1-1 | many | TRBV7-2 | - | TGTGCCAGCAGCTTAGCGCGGGGGGTTCCAGCTTTCTTT | CASSLARGVPAFF
TRBJ1-5 | - | TRBV18 | - | TGTGCCAGCTCACAGGAGACGGAGTTAAATCAGCCCCAGCATTTT | CASSQETELNQPQHF
TRBJ1-2 | many | TRBV7-2 | TRBD1 | TGTGCCAGCAGCTCCAGGGGACAGGGTACGGATGGCTACACCTTC | CASSSRGQGTDGYTF
TRBJ1-1 | - | TRBV30 | - | TGTGCCTGGGGACAGTCGAACACTGAAGCTTTCTTT | CAWGQSNTEAFF
TRBJ2-3 | many | TRBV7-2 | - | TGTGCCAGCAGCTTCTCCTACTCCACAGATACGCAGTATTTT | CASSFSYSTDTQYF
TRBJ2-5 | few | TRBV7-2 | TRBD2 | TGTGCCAGCAGCTTAGAGGTGGGAGGGATGAAGACCCAGTACTTC | CASSLEVGGMKTQYF
TRBJ1-6 | many | TRBV7-2 | - | TGTGCCAGCAGCACGAGCTATAATTCACCCCTCCACTTT | CASSTSYNSPLHF
TRBJ1-5 | - | TRBV6-5 | - | TGTGCCAGCAGTTTGCTTAGAGGCGGCAATCAGCCCCAGCATTTT | CASSLLRGGNQPQHF
TRBJ1-5 | - | TRBV19 | - | TGTGCCAGTAGTATAGGGACAAATCAGCCCCAGCATTTT | CASSIGTNQPQHF
TRBJ2-7 | few | TRBV14 | - | TGTGCCAGCAGCCGGGGGGTCCACTACGAGCAGTACTTC | CASSRGVHYEQYF
TRBJ1-4 | many | TRBV7-2 | - | TGTGCCAGCAGCCCCGTTCGGGGACCTAATGAAAAACTGTTTTTT | CASSPVRGPNEKLFF
TRBJ2-7 | many | TRBV7-2 | TRBD1 | TGTGCCAGCACGTTCTTGAGGACAGGGGGTTACGAGCAGTACTTC | CASTFLRTGGYEQYF
TRBJ1-2 | many | TRBV7-6 | - | TGTGCCAGCAGCCCTCCCCTAGGTGGCTACACCTTC | CASSPPLGGYTF
TRBJ1-5 | few | TRBV6-1 | - | TGTGCCAGCAGTGACGGACGCGCCAATCAGCCCCAGCATTTT | CASSDGRANQPQHF
TRBJ1-2 | many | TRBV7-2 | - | TGTGCCAGCAGCCCGAACAGGGTCGACCACACCTTC | CASSPNRVDHTF
TRBJ2-2 | - | TRBV6-2/TRBV6-3 | - | TGTGCCAGCAGATACCAAACCGGGACTCCGAACACCGGGGAGCTGTTTTTT | CASRYQTGTPNTGELFF
TRBJ1-2 | - | TRBV7-9 | - | TGTGCCAGCAGCCGCCCAGGCAGGACTAACTATGGCTACACCTTC | CASSRPGRTNYGYTF
TRBJ2-7 | - | TRBV2 | - | TGTGCCAGCAGTGTACAGGAATGGGAGCAGTACTTC | CASSVQEWEQYF
TRBJ2-7 | - | TRBV20-1 | - | TGCAGTGCTAGATTGGCGGATGGGGGCGAGCAGTACTTC | CSARLADGGEQYF
TRBJ2-3 | - | TRBV7-9 | - | TGTGCCAGCAGCTACAAAGCAGGGAGCACAGATACGCAGTATTTT | CASSYKAGSTDTQYF
TRBJ2-2 | - | TRBV7-9 | - | TGTGCCAGCAGCACGGACCCATACACCGGGGAGCTGTTTTTT | CASSTDPYTGELFF
TRBJ2-6 | - | TRBV11-2 | - | TGTGCCAGCAGCTTACTTCCAGGGACTTCGGGGGCCAACGTCCTGACTTTC | CASSLLPGTSGANVLTF
TRBJ2-5 | few | TRBV5-4 | TRBD2 | TGTGCCAGCAGCTCGGGAGGGGTGCAAGAGACCCAGTACTTC | CASSSGGVQETQYF
TRBJ2-5 | many | TRBV7-2 | - | TGTGCCAGCAGCTTAGTGGGGTTCTCCCAAGAGACCCAGTACTTC | CASSLVGFSQETQYF
TRBJ2-3 | - | TRBV7-2 | - | TGTGCCAGCAGCTTAACCGGGAGTCGAGATACGCAGTATTTT | CASSLTGSRDTQYF
TRBJ1-3 | many | TRBV11-2 | TRBD1 | TGTGCCAGCAGCTTAGCCGGACAGGGGCTGAACACCATATATTTT | CASSLAGQGLNTIYF
TRBJ1-2 | - | TRBV10-3 | - | TGTGCCATCAGTGAGTCGACGTGGTATGGCTACACCTTC | CAISESTWYGYTF
TRBJ1-5 | - | TRBV28 | TRBD1 | TGTGCCAGCAGCCGCGGGACAGGGAGGGATCAGCCCCAGCATTTT | CASSRGTGRDQPQHF
TRBJ1-2 | few | TRBV28 | - | TGTGCCAGCAGCCGCATACGGCAGGGTACCTATGGCTACACCTTC | CASSRIRQGTYGYTF
TRBJ2-1 | few | TRBV25-1 | TRBD2 | TGTGCCAGCAGTGAAAGACTAGCGGGGGGCTACAATGAGCAGTTCTTC | CASSERLAGGYNEQFF
TRBJ2-1 | few | TRBV5-1 | TRBD2 | TGCGCCAGCAGCCCCTCGACTAGCGGGGGGGCTGGTGAGCAGTTCTTC | CASSPSTSGGAGEQFF
TRBJ1-1 | many | TRBV7-9 | TRBD1 | TGTGCCAGCAGGCGTACAGGGGTGATGAACACTGAAGCTTTCTTT | CASRRTGVMNTEAFF